The 2 T cell receptor beta chains below all came from one sample that was sequenced in a study of CD8 T cells in ankylosing spondylitis. TCRdb used MiXCR to reprocess the 5' RACE reads, holding one entry per CDR3 protein. In the table there are roughly 180,000 distinct CDR3 sequences, 9.8% of which are singletons. Sequenced material: blood, either unsorted or a sorted T cell fraction (not recorded which). Every receptor here comes from a female donor with ankylosing spondylitis or in good health (not recorded which).

The sample holds a few counts of this clonotype. The chain employs TRBV6-2 or TRBV6-3 and TRBJ2-7; 11 nucleotides match TRBD1. With V trimmed by 8 bases and J by 6 bases, 9 bases remained unmatched. There are 14 residues in the CDR3. Germline-derived CDR1 and CDR2 are MNHEY and SVGEGT. CDR3 DNA sequence: TGTGCCAGCGTCGGACAGGGGGCGCCCGGCGAGCAGTACTTC. Amino acids: CASVGQGAPGEQYF.

This CDR3 is CASSWENEQFF. CDR3 coding DNA: TGTGCCAGCAGCTGGGAAAATGAGCAGTTCTTC. V and J are TRBV7-6 and TRBJ2-1; D unclear. This CDR3 is 11 amino acids long. The germline V and J ends were trimmed by 4 bases and 7 bases, with 5 bases remaining between them. The germline V gene has CDR1 SGHVS and CDR2 FNYEAQ.